This T cell receptor beta chain emerged from a study of human T cells and chemical hapten exposure. At the level of the study: Slight volume differences across pooled libraries mainly accounted for varying per-sample TCR yields.

In TCRdb, the RACE reads were re-called with MiXCR into one record per CDR3 protein. The sample yields some 80,000 distinct CDR3 sequences, around a tenth seen once. There are 17 residues in the CDR3. Germline-derived CDR1 and CDR2 are DFQATT and SNEGSKA (reference sequence). The V end was cut by 0 bases, the J end by 0 bases, with 15 bases between. Regarding time point: patch test 1, 2 weeks after DPC sensitization. The treatment denotes: therapeutic diphenylcyclopropenone sensitization with weekly scalp DPC. The chain links TRBV20-1 to TRBJ2-1; tentative D call: TRBD1 (5 bases). Specimen: whole blood, collected in connection with sensitization to the hapten diphenylcyclopropenone (DPC). The receptor's source is a woman between 50 and 59 years old with alopecia areata. Some clones in this sample may be carry-over from other donors' samples. CDR3 sequence reads: CSARDLGAASSYNEQFF. The CDR3 DNA is TGCAGTGCTAGAGATCTAGGGGCGGCAAGCTCCTACAATGAGCAGTTCTTC.